This T cell receptor (beta chain) was observed in a study of T-cell memory formation after mild COVID-19. This clonotype was counted at least ten times. As yet, its antigen is unknown. Study-wide findings and caveats: Several responding clones turned up in pre-infection memory, indicating that cross-reactive memory may have taken part.

Each CDR3 protein is one row after TCRdb ran MiXCR on the 5' RACE reads. The data hold 550,000 to 600,000 distinct CDR3 sequences, with around a sixth observed a single time. The CDR3 loop spans 16 amino acids. Germline CDR1 reads SGHTA; CDR2 reads FQGNSA. Sequenced input: PBMCs or a T cell subset sorted from them (not recorded which). This TCR derives from an adult woman who had mild COVID-19 (a few samples of this study predate the infection). Cell type and time point are not known. The chain links TRBV7-2 to TRBJ2-5; 13 positions match TRBD2. The DNA end is more similar to TRBJ2-3, so the J call may be wrong. This CDR3 is CASSLGLAGGRETQYF. As DNA, the CDR3 is TGTGCCAGCAGCTTAGGACTAGCGGGAGGTCGGGAAACGCAGTATTTT.